This T cell receptor beta chain emerged from a study of molecular identifiers for immune sequencing clone quantification. Whole-study findings and limits: Naive cells had under 1% of molecules in clones above 20 RNA copies, effectors over 97%.

The CDR3 contains 17 residues. V shed 0 bases and J 0 bases; nucleotides not matched to a gene: 4. Per the germline V gene, CDR1 is SGHTA and CDR2 is FQGTGA. As concerns this clonotype: Its specificity is not known.

TCRdb processed the PCR reads anew with MiXCR; each CDR3 protein has one entry. This sample yields roughly 50,000 distinct CDR3 sequences, of which just over 35% are seen a single time; 3.5% to 4% belongs to the top ten. The chain has TRBV7-3 and TRBJ2-3; 9 bases fit TRBD2. This clonotype originated in a human donor in good health. Some libraries in this study had Jurkat cell RNA spiked in. The sample comprised naive CD8+ T cells from blood, with Jurkat cell RNA spiked in. Indicated subset: FACS-sorted CD8+CD4-CCR7+CD45RA+ naive T cells. In DNA, the CDR3 is TGTGCCAGCAGCTTAACGGGACTAGCAGCTAGCACAGATACGCAGTATTTT. Encoded protein: CASSLTGLAASTDTQYF.